This TCR beta chain was obtained from a study of T cells in Graves' hyperthyroidism and ophthalmopathy. Study-wide context: Peripheral blood was taken when the disease was first diagnosed, before any treatment began.

A patient was excluded if there was uncontrolled infection, other autoimmune disease, pregnancy or lactation. V lost 7 bases and J 2 bases, leaving 6 bases between the germline ends. In germline, CDR1 is MDHEN, CDR2 SYDVKM. The CDR3 extends over 12 amino acids. Worth noting for this clonotype: Its cognate antigen is unknown.

It was RNA transcripts that yielded the amplified TCR beta CDR3 regions. A set of HTBI primers served as the primers for a first-round RT-PCR of the TCR CDR3. TCRdb reprocessed the multiplex PCR reads with MiXCR, giving one entry per CDR3 protein. The data show about 740,000 distinct CDR3 sequences, with 12% to 15% seen just once and roughly 10% held by the top ten. Study-wide findings and caveats: It was a median roughly 6.5 months before onset that the model predicted ophthalmopathy. The authors' 13 V-J model separated ophthalmopathy from stable hyperthyroidism.

Sequences were obtained from blood. The receptor was derived from a woman in her late teens or twenties with Graves' hyperthyroidism. The V gene is TRBV28, the J gene TRBJ1-3; D call uncertain. The CDR3 nucleotides read TGTGCCAGCACCCCGGCTGGAAACACCATATATTTT. This translates into CASTPAGNTIYF. Full variable domain (remainder filled in from reference TRBV28 and TRBJ1-3): DVKVTQSSRYLVKRTGEKVFLECVQDMDHENMFWYRQDPGLGLRLIYFSYDVKMKEKGDIPEGYSVSREKKERFSLILESASTNQTSMYLCASTPAGNTIYFGEGSWLTVV.